Shown below are 6 T cell receptor beta chains from a single sample sequenced in a study of blood T cell repertoires in COVID-19. Profiled with immunoSEQ multiplex PCR; TCRdb holds only in-frame clones, not every one. The sample holds some 8,000 clones, less than 85% seen once. The sample consisted of peripheral blood. The source is a human donor in a cohort sampled during active COVID-19.

The rearrangement links TRBV27 to TRBJ2-3, with D tentatively TRBD2 (7 bases). V was cut by 2 bases and J by 9 bases, with 24 bases left in between. The CDR3 is 17 residues long. Germline loops: CDR1 MNHEY, CDR2 SMNVEV (reference sequence). CDR3 bases: TGTGCCAGCAGTTTAGCTTCGGGGGGCCCCCGGGTAAGAACGCAGTATTTT. This translates into CASSLASGGPRVRTQYF.

The genes are TRBV7-2 and TRBJ2-2; TRBD1 agrees at 8 bases. CDR1 is SGHTA and CDR2 is FQGNSA in the germline V gene. This CDR3 is 16 amino acids long. J lost 1 base, V lost 2 bases, and 3 bases had no gene match. CDR3 sequence reads: CASSLYGTGNTGELFF. The CDR3 region has the DNA TGTGCCAGCAGCTTATACGGGACAGGGAACACCGGGGAGCTGTTTTTT.

The chain carries TRBV19 and TRBJ1-1; D perhaps matches TRBD1 (5 bases). This CDR3 region has 13 residues. Germline assignment: CDR1 LNHDA and CDR2 SQIVND (reference sequence). V lost 3 bases to trimming and J lost 8 bases, with 13 bases between them. CDR3: CASSIGRALEAFF. As DNA, the CDR3 is TGTGCCAGTAGTATTGGCAGGGCCCTGGAAGCTTTCTTT.

This sequence joins TRBV6-1 and TRBJ1-2; D possibly corresponds to TRBD1 (6 bases). The CDR3 has 14 amino acids. V shed 2 bases and J shed 8 bases, with 15 bases lying between them. The germline CDR1 and CDR2 sequences are MNHNS and SASEGT. CDR3 region: CASSERTVLYGYTF. As DNA, the CDR3 is TGTGCCAGCAGTGAAAGGACAGTCCTATACGGCTACACCTTC.

The J gene is TRBJ2-1, the V gene TRBV7-2; 7 bases match TRBD2. J lost 3 bases, V lost 5 bases, and 10 bases had no gene match. This CDR3 is built from 16 residues. Germline assignment: CDR1 SGHTA and CDR2 FQGNSA. CDR3: CASSLSGAAHYNEQFF. As DNA, the CDR3 is TGTGCCAGCAGCCTAAGCGGGGCGGCACACTACAATGAGCAGTTCTTC. Looking up the rest from reference TRBV7-2 and TRBJ2-1 gives the full variable domain: GAGVSQSPSNKVTEKGKDVELRCDPISGHTALYWYRQSLGQGLEFLIYFQGNSAPDKSGLPSDRFSAERTGGSVSTLTIQRTQQEDSAVYLCASSLSGAAHYNEQFFGPGTRLTVL.

This clone has just a few counts. The chain couples TRBV27 to TRBJ1-6; TRBD1 matches at 7 bases. The germline V gene has CDR1 MNHEY and CDR2 SMNVEV (reference sequence). The V and J ends lost 5 bases and 9 bases, in that order; junction bases with no gene match: 4. The CDR3 is made up of 13 amino acids. The CDR3: CASSMTGSSPLHF. DNA of the CDR3: TGTGCCAGCAGTATGACAGGGTCTTCACCCCTCCACTTT.